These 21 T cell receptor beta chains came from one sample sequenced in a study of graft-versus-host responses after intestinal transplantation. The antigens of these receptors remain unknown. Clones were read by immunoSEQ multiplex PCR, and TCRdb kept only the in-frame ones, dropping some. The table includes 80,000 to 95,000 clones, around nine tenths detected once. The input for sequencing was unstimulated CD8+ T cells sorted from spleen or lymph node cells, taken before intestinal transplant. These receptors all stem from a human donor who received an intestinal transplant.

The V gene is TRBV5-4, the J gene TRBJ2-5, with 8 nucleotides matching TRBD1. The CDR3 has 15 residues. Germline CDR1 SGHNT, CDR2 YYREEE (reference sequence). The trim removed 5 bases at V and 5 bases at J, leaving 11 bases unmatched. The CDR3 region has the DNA TGTGCCAGCAGTGTTCAGGGGGCTCCGATGGAGACCCAGTACTTC. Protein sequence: CASSVQGAPMETQYF.

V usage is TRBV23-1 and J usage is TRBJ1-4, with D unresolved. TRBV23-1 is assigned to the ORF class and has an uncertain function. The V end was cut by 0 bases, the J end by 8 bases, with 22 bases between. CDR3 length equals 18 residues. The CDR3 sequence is CASSQSPLWGAGEEKLFF. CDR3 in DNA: TGCGCCAGCAGTCAATCCCCCCTGTGGGGTGCCGGAGAAGAAAAACTGTTTTTT.

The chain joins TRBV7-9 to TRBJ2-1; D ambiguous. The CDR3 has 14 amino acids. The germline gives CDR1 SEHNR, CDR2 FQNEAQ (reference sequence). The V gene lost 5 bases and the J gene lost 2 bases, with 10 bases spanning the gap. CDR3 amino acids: CASSQESAYNEQFF. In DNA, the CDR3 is TGTGCCAGCAGCCAAGAATCTGCCTACAATGAGCAGTTCTTC.

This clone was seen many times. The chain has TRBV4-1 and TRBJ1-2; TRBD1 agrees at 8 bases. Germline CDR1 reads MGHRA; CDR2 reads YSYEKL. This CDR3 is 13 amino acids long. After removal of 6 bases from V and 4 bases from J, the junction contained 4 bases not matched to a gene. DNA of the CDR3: TGCGCCAGCAGACTACAGGGGGGCTATGGCTACACCTTC. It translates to CASRLQGGYGYTF.

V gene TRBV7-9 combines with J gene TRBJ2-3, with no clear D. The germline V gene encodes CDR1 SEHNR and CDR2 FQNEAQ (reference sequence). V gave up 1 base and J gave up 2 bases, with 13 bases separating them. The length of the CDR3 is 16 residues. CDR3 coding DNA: TGTGCCAGCAGCTTAGGAGAGGAAGTGGCCACAGATACGCAGTATTTT. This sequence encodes CASSLGEEVATDTQYF.

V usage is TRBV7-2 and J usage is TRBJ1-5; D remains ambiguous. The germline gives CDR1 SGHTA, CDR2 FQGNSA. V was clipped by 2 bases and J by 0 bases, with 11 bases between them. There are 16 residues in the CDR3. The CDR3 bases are TGTGCCAGCAGCTTAAGGCGCTTCGGTAGCAATCAGCCCCAGCATTTT. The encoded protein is CASSLRRFGSNQPQHF.

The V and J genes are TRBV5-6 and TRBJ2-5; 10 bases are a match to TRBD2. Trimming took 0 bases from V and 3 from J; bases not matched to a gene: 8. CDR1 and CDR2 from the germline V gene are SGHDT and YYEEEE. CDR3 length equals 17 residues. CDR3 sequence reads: CASSLESWTSGKETQYF. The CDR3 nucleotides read TGTGCCAGCAGCTTGGAGTCATGGACTAGCGGTAAAGAGACCCAGTACTTC.

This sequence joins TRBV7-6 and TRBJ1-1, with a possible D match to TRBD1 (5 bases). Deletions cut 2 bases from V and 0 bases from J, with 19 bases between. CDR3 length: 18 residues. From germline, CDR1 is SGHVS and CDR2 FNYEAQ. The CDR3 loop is CASSLSTTAPGMNTEAFF. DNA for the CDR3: TGTGCCAGCAGCTTATCCACGACAGCCCCAGGAATGAACACTGAAGCTTTCTTT.

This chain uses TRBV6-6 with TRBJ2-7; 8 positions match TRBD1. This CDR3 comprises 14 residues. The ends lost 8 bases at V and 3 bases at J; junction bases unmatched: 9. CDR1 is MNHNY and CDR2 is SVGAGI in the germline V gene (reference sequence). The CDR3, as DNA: TGTGCCAGCGCTTCCGGGACAGGAATCTACGAGCAGTACTTC. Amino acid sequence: CASASGTGIYEQYF.

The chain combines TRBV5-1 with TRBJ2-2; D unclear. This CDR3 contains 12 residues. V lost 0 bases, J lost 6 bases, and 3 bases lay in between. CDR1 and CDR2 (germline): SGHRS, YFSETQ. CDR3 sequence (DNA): TGCGCCAGCAGCTTGGGGCCCGGGGAGCTGTTTTTT. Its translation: CASSLGPGELFF.

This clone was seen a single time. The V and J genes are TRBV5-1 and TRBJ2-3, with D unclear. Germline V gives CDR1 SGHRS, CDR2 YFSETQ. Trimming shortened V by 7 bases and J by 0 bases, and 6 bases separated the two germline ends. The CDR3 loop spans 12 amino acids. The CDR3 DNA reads TGCGCCAGCCTCGGGAGCACAGATACGCAGTATTTT. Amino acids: CASLGSTDTQYF.

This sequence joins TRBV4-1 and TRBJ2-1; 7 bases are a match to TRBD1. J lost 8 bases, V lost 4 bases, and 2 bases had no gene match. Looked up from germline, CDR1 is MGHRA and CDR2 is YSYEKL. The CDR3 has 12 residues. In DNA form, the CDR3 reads TGCGCCAGCAGCCGAGGGGGCGATGAGCAGTTCTTC. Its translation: CASSRGGDEQFF.

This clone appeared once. The CDR3 DNA reads as TGTGCCAGTATGGATAATGGGTGGGGACTAGCGGGAGCAATGTTTAACATTCAGTACTTC. Protein sequence: CASMDNGWGLAGAMFNIQYF. V usage is TRBV19 and J usage is TRBJ2-4; 14 bases align to TRBD2. Losses at the gene ends were 7 bases for V and 7 bases for J; bases not matched to a gene: 21. This CDR3 region has 20 residues. The germline V gene encodes CDR1 LNHDA and CDR2 SQIVND (reference sequence). Based on the CDR3 plus reference TRBV19 and TRBJ2-4, the full variable domain is DGGITQSPKYLFRKEGQNVTLSCEQNLNHDAMYWYRQDPGQGLRLIYYSQIVNDFQKGDIAEGYSVSREKKESFPLTVTSAQKNPTAFYLCASMDNGWGLAGAMFNIQYFGAGTRLSVL.

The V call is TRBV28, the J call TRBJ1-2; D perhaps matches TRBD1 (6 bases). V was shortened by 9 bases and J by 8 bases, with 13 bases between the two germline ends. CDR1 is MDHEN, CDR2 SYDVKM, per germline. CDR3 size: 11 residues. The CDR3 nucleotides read TGTGCCAGTGGGGGCTCCGAGGGCTACACCTTC. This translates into CASGGSEGYTF.

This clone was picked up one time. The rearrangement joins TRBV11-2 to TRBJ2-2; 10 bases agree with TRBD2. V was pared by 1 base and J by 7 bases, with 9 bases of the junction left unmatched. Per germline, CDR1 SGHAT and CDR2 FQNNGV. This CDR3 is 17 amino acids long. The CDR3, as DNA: TGTGCCAGCAGCTTAGTGGGCGGGACTAGCGAAGTCGGGGAGCTGTTTTTT. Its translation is CASSLVGGTSEVGELFF.

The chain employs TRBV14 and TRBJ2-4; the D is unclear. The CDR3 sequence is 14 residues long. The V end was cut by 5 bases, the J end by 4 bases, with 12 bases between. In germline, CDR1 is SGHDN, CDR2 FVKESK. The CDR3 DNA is TGTGCCAGCAGCGGATTAGCCACAAAAAACATTCAGTACTTC. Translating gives CASSGLATKNIQYF.

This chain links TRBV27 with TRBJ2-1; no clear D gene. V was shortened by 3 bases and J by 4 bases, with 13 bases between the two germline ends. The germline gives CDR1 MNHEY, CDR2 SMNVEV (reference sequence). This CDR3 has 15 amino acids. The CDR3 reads CASSFRRIFYNEQFF. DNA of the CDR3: TGTGCCAGCAGTTTCCGGCGGATCTTTTACAATGAGCAGTTCTTC.

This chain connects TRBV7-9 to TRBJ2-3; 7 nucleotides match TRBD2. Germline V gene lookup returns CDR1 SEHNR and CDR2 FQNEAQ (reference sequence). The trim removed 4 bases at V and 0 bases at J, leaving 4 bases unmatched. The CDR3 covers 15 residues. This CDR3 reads CASSSGGISTDTQYF. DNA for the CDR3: TGTGCCAGCAGCTCCGGGGGGATAAGCACAGATACGCAGTATTTT. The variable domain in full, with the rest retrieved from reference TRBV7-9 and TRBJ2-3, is DTGVSQNPRHKITKRGQNVTFRCDPISEHNRLYWYRQTLGQGPEFLTYFQNEAQLEKSRLLSDRFSAERPKGSFSTLEIQRTEQGDSAMYLCASSSGGISTDTQYFGPGTRLTVL.

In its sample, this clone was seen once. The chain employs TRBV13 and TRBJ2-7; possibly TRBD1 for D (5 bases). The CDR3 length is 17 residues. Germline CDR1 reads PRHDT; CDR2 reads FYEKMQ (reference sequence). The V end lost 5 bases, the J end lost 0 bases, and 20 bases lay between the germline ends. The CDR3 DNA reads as TGTGCCAGCAGCCCCTTTGGTTGGGGCCCCTTCTCCTACGAGCAGTACTTC. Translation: CASSPFGWGPFSYEQYF.

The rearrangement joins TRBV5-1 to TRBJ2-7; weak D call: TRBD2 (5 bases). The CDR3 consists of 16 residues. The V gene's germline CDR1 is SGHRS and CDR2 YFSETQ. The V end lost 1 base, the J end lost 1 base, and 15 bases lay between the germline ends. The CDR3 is CASSLLGVLESYEQYF. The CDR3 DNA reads TGCGCCAGCAGCTTGCTCGGGGTCCTAGAGTCCTACGAGCAGTACTTC.

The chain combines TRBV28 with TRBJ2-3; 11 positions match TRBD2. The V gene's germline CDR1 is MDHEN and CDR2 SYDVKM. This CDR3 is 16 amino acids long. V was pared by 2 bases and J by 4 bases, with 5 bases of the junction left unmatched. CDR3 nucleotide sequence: TGTGCCAGCAGTTTAAGGGGGGGACTAGCGGCAGATACGCAGTATTTT. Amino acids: CASSLRGGLAADTQYF.